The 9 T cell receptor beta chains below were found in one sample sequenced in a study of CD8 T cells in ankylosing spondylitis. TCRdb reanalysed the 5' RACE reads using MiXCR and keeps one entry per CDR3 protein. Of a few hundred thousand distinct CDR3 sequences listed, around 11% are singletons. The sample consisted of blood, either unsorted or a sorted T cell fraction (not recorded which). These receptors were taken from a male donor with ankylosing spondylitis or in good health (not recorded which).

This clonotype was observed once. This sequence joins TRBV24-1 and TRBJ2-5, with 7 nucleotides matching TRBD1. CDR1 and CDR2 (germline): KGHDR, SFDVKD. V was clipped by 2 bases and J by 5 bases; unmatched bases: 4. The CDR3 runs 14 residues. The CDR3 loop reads CATSDSRQGETQYF. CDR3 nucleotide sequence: TGTGCCACCAGTGATTCGAGACAGGGTGAGACCCAGTACTTC.

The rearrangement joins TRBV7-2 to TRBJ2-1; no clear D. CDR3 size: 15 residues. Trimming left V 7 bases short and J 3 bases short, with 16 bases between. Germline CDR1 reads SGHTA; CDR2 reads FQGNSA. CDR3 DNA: TGTGCCAGCACCCCGGAAGCGCGGTTCTACAATGAGCAGTTCTTC. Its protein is CASTPEARFYNEQFF.

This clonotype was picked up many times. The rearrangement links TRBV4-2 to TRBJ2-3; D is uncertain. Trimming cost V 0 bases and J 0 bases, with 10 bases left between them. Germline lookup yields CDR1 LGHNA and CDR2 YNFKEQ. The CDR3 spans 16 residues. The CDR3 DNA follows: TGTGCCAGCAGCCAAGATCTCACATCTAGCACAGATACGCAGTATTTT. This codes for CASSQDLTSSTDTQYF.

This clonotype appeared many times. The CDR3: CASRTGGAWDTQYF. The DNA of the CDR3 is TGCGCCAGCCGAACAGGGGGCGCTTGGGATACGCAGTATTTT. This chain links TRBV5-1 with TRBJ2-3; TRBD1 matches at 9 bases. The CDR3 has 14 amino acids. The germline CDR1 and CDR2 sequences are SGHRS and YFSETQ. V was clipped by 7 bases and J by 6 bases; unmatched bases: 9.

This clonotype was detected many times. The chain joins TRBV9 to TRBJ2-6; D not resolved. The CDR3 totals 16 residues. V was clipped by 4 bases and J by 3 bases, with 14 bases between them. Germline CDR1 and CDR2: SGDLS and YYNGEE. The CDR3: CASSLGGPFGANVLTF. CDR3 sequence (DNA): TGTGCCAGCAGCCTGGGTGGGCCGTTTGGGGCCAACGTCCTGACTTTC.

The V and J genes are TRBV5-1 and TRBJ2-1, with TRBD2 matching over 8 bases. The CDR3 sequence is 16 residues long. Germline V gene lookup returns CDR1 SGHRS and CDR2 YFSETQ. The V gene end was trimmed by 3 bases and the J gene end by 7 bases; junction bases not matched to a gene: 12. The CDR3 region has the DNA TGCGCCAGCAGCTCACCCCTAGCGGGTTTTGGGAATGAGCAGTTCTTC. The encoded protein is CASSSPLAGFGNEQFF.

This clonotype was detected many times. The CDR3 DNA sequence: TGCAGCGGGGTCAGAGACGCGAACACCGGGGAGCTGTTTTTT. It codes for CSGVRDANTGELFF. The genes are TRBV29-1 and TRBJ2-2; no reliable D call. Trimming shortened V by 7 bases and J by 0 bases, and 12 bases separated the two germline ends. Germline loops: CDR1 SQVTM, CDR2 ANQGSEA. CDR3 size: 14 residues.

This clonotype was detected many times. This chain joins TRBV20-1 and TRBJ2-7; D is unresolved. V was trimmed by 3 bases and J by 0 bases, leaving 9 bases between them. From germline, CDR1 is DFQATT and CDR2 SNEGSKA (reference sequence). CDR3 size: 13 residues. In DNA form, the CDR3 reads TGCAGTGCTAGTGTCGGTAACTCCTACGAGCAGTACTTC. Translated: CSASVGNSYEQYF.

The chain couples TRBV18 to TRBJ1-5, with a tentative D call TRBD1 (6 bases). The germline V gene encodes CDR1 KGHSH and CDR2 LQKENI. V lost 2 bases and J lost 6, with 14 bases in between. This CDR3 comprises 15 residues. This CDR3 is CASSPGGGAGQPQHF. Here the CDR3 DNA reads TGTGCCAGCTCACCAGGCGGGGGGGCAGGTCAGCCCCAGCATTTT.